This T cell receptor (beta chain) derives from a study of control samples from healthy donors and cancer patients. Clones were sequenced by immunoSEQ multiplex PCR, and TCRdb holds only the in-frame ones, with some missing. In the table there are some 120,000 clones, around 90% of which are singletons. The length of the CDR3 is 10 residues. V lost 4 bases, J lost 2 bases, and 0 bases lay in between. Germline V gives CDR1 SGHAT, CDR2 FQNNGV. This sequence joins TRBV11-2 and TRBJ2-7; no clear D. This TCR was sampled from a woman between 65 and 79 years old in good health. The sample was blood. CDR3 bases: TGTGCCAGCAGCTCCTACGAGCAGTACTTC. As protein: CASSSYEQYF.